This T cell receptor beta chain derives from a study of cytomegalovirus exposure and HLA in healthy donors. Points from the study as a whole: Sequences of the TCR beta chain were said to predict the HLA-A and HLA-B alleles of most subjects accurately. Most observed TCR sequences were rare, whereas some public TCRs were detected in many donors.

Concerning this clone: The antigen remains unidentified.

Both 60 Vbeta primers and 13 Jbeta primers went into the PCR. Repertoires were generated with immunoSEQ multiplex PCR, while TCRdb's copy carries only in-frame clones and drops some. The profile shows roughly 100,000 clones, more than 75% of them singletons. The germline gives CDR1 SGHRS, CDR2 YFSETQ. With 0 bases clipped from V and 6 bases from J, the junction kept 2 bases outside the gene matches. The CDR3 consists of 14 residues. V gene TRBV5-1 combines with J gene TRBJ2-1, with 8 bases matching TRBD2. Material: PBMCs. The sequence derives from a human donor in good health. CDR3 loop: CASSLGGTSNEQFF. The CDR3 coding sequence is TGCGCCAGCAGCTTGGGCGGGACTAGCAATGAGCAGTTCTTC. Full variable domain (remainder filled in from reference TRBV5-1 and TRBJ2-1): KAGVTQTPRYLIKTRGQQVTLSCSPISGHRSVSWYQQTPGQGLQFLFEYFSETQRNKGNFPGRFSGRQFSNSRSEMNVSTLELGDSALYLCASSLGGTSNEQFFGPGTRLTVL.